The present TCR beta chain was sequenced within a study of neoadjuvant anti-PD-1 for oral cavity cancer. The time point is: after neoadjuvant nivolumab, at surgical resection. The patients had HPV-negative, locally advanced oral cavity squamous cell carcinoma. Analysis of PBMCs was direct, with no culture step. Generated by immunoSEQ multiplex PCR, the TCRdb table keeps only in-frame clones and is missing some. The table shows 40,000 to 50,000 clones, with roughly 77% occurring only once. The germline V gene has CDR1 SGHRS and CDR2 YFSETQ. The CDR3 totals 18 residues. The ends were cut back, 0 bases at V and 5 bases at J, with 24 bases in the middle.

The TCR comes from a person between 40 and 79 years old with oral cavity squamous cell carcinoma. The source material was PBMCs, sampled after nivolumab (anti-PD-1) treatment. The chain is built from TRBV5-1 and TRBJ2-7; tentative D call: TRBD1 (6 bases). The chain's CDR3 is CASSLVTVVGQRSNEQYF. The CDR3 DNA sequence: TGCGCCAGCAGCTTGGTTACGGTAGTGGGACAAAGGTCGAACGAGCAGTACTTC. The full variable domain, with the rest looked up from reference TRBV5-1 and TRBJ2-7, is KAGVTQTPRYLIKTRGQQVTLSCSPISGHRSVSWYQQTPGQGLQFLFEYFSETQRNKGNFPGRFSGRQFSNSRSEMNVSTLELGDSALYLCASSLVTVVGQRSNEQYFGPGTRLTVT.